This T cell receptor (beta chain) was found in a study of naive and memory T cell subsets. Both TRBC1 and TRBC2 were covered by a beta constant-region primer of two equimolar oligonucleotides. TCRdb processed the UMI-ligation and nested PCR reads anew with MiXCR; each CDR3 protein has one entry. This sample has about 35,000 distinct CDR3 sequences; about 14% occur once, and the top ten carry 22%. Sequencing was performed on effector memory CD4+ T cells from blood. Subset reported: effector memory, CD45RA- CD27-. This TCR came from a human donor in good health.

CDR3: CASSQIRQNTEAFF. In DNA, the CDR3 is TGTGCCAGCAGCCAAATCCGCCAGAACACTGAAGCTTTCTTT. The gene calls are TRBV3-1 and TRBJ1-1; D gene ambiguous. The CDR3 contains 14 residues. Trimming left V 2 bases short and J 1 base short, with 8 bases between. CDR1 and CDR2 from the germline V gene are LGHDT and YNNKEL (reference sequence). The variable domain in full, with the rest retrieved from reference TRBV3-1 and TRBJ1-1, is DTAVSQTPKYLVTQMGNDKSIKCEQNLGHDTMYWYKQDSKKFLKIMFSYNNKELIINETVPNRFSPKSPDKAHLNLHINSLELGDSAVYFCASSQIRQNTEAFFGQGTRLTVV.